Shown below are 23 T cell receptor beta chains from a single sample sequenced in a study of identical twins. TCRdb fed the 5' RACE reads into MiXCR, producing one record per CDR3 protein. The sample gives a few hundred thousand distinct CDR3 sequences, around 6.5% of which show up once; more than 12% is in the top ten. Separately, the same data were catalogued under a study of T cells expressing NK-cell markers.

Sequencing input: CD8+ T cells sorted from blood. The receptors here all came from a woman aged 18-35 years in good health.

This CDR3 reads CASSTRQGGSYEQYF. CDR3 coding DNA: TGTGCCAGCAGTACGCGACAGGGGGGCTCCTACGAGCAGTACTTC. The V call is TRBV27, the J call TRBJ2-7; 9 bases map to TRBD1. Germline CDR1 MNHEY, CDR2 SMNVEV (reference sequence). The CDR3 extends over 15 amino acids. Germline trimming cut 5 bases from V and 0 bases from J; bases unmatched to any gene: 5.

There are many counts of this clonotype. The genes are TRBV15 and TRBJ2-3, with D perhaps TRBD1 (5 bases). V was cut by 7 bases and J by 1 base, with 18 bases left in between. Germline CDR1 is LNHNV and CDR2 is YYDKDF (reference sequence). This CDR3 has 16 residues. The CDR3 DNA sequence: TGTGCCACCACCTTAGGGGTAGGCGGTGGCACAGATACGCAGTATTTT. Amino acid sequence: CATTLGVGGGTDTQYF.

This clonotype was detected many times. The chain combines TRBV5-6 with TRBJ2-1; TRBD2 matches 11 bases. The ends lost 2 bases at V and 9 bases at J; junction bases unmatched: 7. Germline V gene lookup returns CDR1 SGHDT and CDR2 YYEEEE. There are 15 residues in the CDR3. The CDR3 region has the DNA TGTGCCAGCAGCTTTGGAAATAGCGGGGGGGTTGAGCAGTTCTTC. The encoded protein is CASSFGNSGGVEQFF.

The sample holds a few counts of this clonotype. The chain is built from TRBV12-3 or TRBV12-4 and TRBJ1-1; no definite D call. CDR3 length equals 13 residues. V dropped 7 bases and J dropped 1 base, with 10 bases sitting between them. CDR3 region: CASTPLGNTEAFF. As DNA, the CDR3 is TGTGCCAGCACCCCTTTAGGGAACACTGAAGCTTTCTTT.

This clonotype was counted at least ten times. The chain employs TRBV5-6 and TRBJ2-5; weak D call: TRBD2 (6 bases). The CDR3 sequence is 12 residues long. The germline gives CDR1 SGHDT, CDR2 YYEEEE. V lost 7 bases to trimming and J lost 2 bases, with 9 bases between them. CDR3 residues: CASRGNQETQYF. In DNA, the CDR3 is TGTGCCAGCCGCGGGAATCAAGAGACCCAGTACTTC.

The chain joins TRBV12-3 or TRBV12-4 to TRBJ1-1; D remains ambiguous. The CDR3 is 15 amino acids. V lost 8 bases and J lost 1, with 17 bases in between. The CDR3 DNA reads TGTGCCAGCGGGGTAGAGGCCTACACGAACACTGAAGCTTTCTTT. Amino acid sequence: CASGVEAYTNTEAFF.

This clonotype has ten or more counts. CDR3: CSVPSGGYYSYNEQFF. The CDR3 bases are TGCAGCGTTCCCAGCGGGGGGTACTACTCCTACAATGAGCAGTTCTTC. V is TRBV29-1 and J is TRBJ2-1; 9 nucleotides agree with TRBD2. Germline CDR1 is SQVTM and CDR2 is ANQGSEA. Trimming took 5 bases from V and 0 from J; bases not matched to a gene: 8. This CDR3 spans 16 amino acids.

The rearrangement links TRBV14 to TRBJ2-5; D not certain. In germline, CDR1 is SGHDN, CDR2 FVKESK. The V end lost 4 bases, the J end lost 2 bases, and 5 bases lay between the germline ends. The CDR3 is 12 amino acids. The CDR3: CASSLMQETQYF. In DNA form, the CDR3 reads TGTGCCAGCAGCCTAATGCAAGAGACCCAGTACTTC.

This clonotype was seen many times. Written as DNA, the CDR3 is TGTGCCAGCAGCGAGCTGGGAAATGAGCAGTTCTTC. As protein: CASSELGNEQFF. The chain joins TRBV9 to TRBJ2-1; D is uncertain. The CDR3 extends over 12 amino acids. V was trimmed by 3 bases and J by 7 bases, leaving 8 bases between them. CDR1 and CDR2 from the germline V gene are SGDLS and YYNGEE.

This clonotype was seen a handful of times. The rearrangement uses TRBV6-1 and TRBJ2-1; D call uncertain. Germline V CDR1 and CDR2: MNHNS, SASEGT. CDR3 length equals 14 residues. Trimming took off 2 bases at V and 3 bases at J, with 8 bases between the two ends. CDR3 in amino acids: CASSELTVYNEQFF. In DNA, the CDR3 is TGTGCCAGCAGTGAATTAACAGTCTACAATGAGCAGTTCTTC.

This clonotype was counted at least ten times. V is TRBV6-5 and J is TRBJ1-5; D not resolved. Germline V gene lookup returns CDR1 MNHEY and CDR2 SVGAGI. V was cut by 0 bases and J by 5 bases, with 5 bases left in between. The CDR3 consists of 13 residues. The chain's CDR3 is CASSYSRDQPQHF. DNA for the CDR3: TGTGCCAGCAGTTACTCGAGGGATCAGCCCCAGCATTTT.

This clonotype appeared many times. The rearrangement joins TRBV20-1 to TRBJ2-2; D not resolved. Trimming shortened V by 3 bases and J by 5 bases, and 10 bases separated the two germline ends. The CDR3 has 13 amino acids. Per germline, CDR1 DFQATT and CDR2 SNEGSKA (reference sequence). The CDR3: CSASPPLTGELFF. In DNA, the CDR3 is TGCAGTGCTAGTCCCCCCCTGACCGGGGAGCTGTTTTTT.

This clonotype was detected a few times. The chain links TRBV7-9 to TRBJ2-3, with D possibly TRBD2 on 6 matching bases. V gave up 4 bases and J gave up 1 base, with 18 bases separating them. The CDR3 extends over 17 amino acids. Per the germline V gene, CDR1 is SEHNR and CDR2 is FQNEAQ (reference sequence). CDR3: CASSSTSGGLRTDTQYF. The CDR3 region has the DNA TGTGCCAGCAGCTCAACCTCCGGAGGGCTCCGCACAGATACGCAGTATTTT.

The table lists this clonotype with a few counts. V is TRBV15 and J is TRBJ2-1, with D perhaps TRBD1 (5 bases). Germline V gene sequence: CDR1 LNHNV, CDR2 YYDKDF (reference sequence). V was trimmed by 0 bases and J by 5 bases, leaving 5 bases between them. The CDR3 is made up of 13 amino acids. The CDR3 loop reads CATSREGDNEQFF. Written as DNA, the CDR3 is TGTGCCACCAGCAGAGAAGGGGACAATGAGCAGTTCTTC.

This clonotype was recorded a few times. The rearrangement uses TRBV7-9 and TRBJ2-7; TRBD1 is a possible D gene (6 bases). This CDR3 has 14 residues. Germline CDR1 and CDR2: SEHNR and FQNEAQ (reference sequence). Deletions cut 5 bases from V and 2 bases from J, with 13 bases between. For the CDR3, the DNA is TGTGCCAGCAGCCCCCCGGACAGAACCTACGAGCAGTACTTC. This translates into CASSPPDRTYEQYF.

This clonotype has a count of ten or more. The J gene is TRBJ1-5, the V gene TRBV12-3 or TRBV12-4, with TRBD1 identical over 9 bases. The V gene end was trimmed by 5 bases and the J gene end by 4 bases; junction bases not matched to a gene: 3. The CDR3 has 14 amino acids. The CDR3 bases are TGTGCCAGCAGTGGAGGGACAGGGAATCAGCCCCAGCATTTT. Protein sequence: CASSGGTGNQPQHF.

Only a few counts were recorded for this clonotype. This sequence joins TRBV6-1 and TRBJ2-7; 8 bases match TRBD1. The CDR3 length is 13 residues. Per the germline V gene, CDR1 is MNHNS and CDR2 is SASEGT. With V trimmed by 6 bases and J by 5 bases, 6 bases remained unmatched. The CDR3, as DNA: TGTGCCAGCAGCCCGACAGGGGACGACGAGCAGTACTTC. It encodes CASSPTGDDEQYF.

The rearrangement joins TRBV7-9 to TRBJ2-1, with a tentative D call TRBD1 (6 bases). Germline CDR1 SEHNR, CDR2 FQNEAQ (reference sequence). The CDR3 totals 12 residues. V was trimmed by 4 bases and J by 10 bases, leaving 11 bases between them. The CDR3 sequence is CASSWGRDEQFF. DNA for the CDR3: TGTGCCAGCAGCTGGGGGCGTGACGAGCAGTTCTTC.

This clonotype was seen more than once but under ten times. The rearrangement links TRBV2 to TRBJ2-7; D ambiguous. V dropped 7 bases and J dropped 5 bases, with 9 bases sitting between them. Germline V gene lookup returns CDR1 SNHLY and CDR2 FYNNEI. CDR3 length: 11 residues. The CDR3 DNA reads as TGTGCCAGCATTAGAATGGACGAGCAGTACTTC. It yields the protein CASIRMDEQYF.

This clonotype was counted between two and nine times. The CDR3 protein is CASSEADSVYTGELFF. As DNA, the CDR3 is TGTGCCAGCAGTGAAGCGGATAGCGTGTACACCGGGGAGCTGTTTTTT. The chain joins TRBV27 to TRBJ2-2; D perhaps matches TRBD2 (5 bases). This CDR3 spans 16 amino acids. From germline, CDR1 is MNHEY and CDR2 SMNVEV (reference sequence). Between the trimmed V and J ends, which lost 5 bases and 3 bases, there was a span of 16 bases.

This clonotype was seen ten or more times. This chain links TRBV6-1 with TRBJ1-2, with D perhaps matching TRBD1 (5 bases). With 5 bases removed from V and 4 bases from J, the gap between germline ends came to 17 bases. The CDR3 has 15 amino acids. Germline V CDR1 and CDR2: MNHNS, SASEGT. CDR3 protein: CASSPESRVFYGYTF. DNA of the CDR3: TGTGCCAGCAGTCCTGAAAGCAGGGTTTTCTATGGCTACACCTTC.

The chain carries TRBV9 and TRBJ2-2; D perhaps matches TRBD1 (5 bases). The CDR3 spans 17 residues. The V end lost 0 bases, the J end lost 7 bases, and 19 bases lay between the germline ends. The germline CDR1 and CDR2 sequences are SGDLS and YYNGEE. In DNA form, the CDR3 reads TGTGCCAGCAGCGTAGGGGGCCCGCAAGGGGATGGCGGGGAGCTGTTTTTT. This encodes CASSVGGPQGDGGELFF. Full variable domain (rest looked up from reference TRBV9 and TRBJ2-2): DSGVTQTPKHLITATGQRVTLRCSPRSGDLSVYWYQQSLDQGLQFLIQYYNGEERAKGNILERFSAQQFPDLHSELNLSSLELGDSALYFCASSVGGPQGDGGELFFGEGSRLTVL.

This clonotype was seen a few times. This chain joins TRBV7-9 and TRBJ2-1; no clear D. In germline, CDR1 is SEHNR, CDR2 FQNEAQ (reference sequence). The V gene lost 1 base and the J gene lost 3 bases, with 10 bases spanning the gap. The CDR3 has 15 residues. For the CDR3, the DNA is TGTGCCAGCAGCTTAGGGCTAGATCACTACAATGAGCAGTTCTTC. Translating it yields CASSLGLDHYNEQFF.